The rows below give T cell receptor beta chains drawn from one sample of a study of regulatory T cells in long-lasting Graves disease. MiXCR, applied by TCRdb to the multiplex PCR reads, yields one record per CDR3 protein. The sample records about 330,000 distinct CDR3 sequences, around 15% being singletons. These data were also filed under a second study, of T cells in Graves' hyperthyroidism and ophthalmopathy.

The sequencing here drew on peripheral blood mononuclear cells (PBMCs), taken at new diagnosis, from a patient treated with antithyroid drugs. All receptors come from a young woman with Graves disease. Both conserved end residues are part of each CDR3. The D gene is left open where the match is weak. Rows give clone size only sometimes, using once, few, many, or a class for an expanded clone.

cdr3_aa cdr3_nt v_call clone_size j_call d_call
CASSVVGTFTGELFF TGTGCCAGCAGCGTAGTGGGGACATTCACCGGGGAGCTGTTTTTT TRBV9 . TRBJ2-2 .
CASSPDSNRNQPQHF TGTGCCAGCTCACCAGACAGTAACAGGAATCAGCCCCAGCATTTT TRBV18 . TRBJ1-5 .
CASSHGTRNTEAFF TGTGCCAGCAGCCACGGGACAAGGAACACTGAAGCTTTCTTT TRBV3-1 many TRBJ1-1 .
CASSPSDSRRCPF TGTGCCAGCTCACCAAGCGACTCCCGAAGGTGCCCCTTC TRBV18 . TRBJ1-2 .
CASSGGQGRQETQYF TGTGCCAGCAGTGGGGGACAGGGGCGCCAAGAGACCCAGTACTTC TRBV6-1 . TRBJ2-5 TRBD1
CASRKDRPLALAGSNTGELFF TGTGCCAGCAGGAAAGACAGGCCCCTGGCACTAGCGGGGTCGAACACCGGGGAGCTGTTTTTT TRBV27 . TRBJ2-2 TRBD2
CSAVSGTAETQYF TGCAGTGCTGTTAGCGGAACAGCGGAGACCCAGTACTTC TRBV20-1 many TRBJ2-5 .
CASSQDRQDHYEQYF TGCGCCAGCAGCCAAGACCGACAGGACCACTACGAGCAGTACTTC TRBV4-1 few TRBJ2-7 .
CASSFQPLLAGTDTQYF TGTGCCAGCAGTTTCCAACCCCTACTAGCGGGGACAGATACGCAGTATTTT TRBV12-3/TRBV12-4 many TRBJ2-3 TRBD2
CASIKGDYNSPLHF TGTGCCAGCATAAAGGGGGATTATAATTCACCCCTCCACTTT TRBV2 many TRBJ1-6 .
CASSADRGSNGYTF TGCGCCAGCAGCGCCGACAGGGGAAGTAATGGCTACACCTTC TRBV5-1 many TRBJ1-2 TRBD1
CASSLSPRAQFF TGTGCCAGCAGTTTATCCCCTCGTGCGCAGTTCTTC TRBV27 many TRBJ2-1 .
CASSEVGYNSPLHF TGTGCCAGCAGTGAAGTGGGGTATAATTCACCCCTCCACTTT TRBV2 many TRBJ1-6 .
CASSERRQGAKPQHF TGTGCCAGCAGTGAAAGGAGACAGGGGGCTAAGCCCCAGCATTTT TRBV2 many TRBJ1-5 TRBD1
CASSGNLDTEAFF TGTGCCAGCAGTGGGAACCTCGACACTGAAGCTTTCTTT TRBV2 . TRBJ1-1 .
CASSQGQLWLPQHF TGTGCCAGCAGTCAGGGACAGCTTTGGCTGCCCCAGCATTTT TRBV28 many TRBJ1-5 TRBD1
CASSPRTGVFYNEQFF TGTGCCAGCTCACCGCGGACAGGGGTATTCTACAATGAGCAGTTCTTC TRBV18 . TRBJ2-1 TRBD1
CASSSGLKGEQFF TGTGCCAGCAGTTCTGGACTGAAAGGCGAGCAGTTCTTC TRBV27 many TRBJ2-1 .
CASRRTGLDGYTF TGTGCCAGTAGAAGAACAGGGTTAGATGGCTACACCTTC TRBV19 many TRBJ1-2 .
CASSARTGTGSYEQYF TGTGCCAGCAGCGCGCGAACCGGGACAGGGTCCTACGAGCAGTACTTC TRBV11-2 many TRBJ2-7 TRBD1
CASSLYLGDTQYF TGCGCCAGCAGCTTGTACCTAGGGGATACGCAGTATTTT TRBV5-1 many TRBJ2-3 .
CASSQGGGLDTGELFF TGTGCCAGCAGCCAAGGGGGGGGCCTTGACACCGGGGAGCTGTTTTTT TRBV3-1 many TRBJ2-2 .
CSARFSAGYSRNNAQFF TGCAGTGCTAGATTCTCGGCGGGGTACTCCAGGAACAATGCGCAGTTCTTC TRBV20-1 few TRBJ2-1 .
CASSSGGETQYF TGTGCCAGCAGTAGCGGTGGAGAGACCCAGTACTTC TRBV5-1 many TRBJ2-5 .